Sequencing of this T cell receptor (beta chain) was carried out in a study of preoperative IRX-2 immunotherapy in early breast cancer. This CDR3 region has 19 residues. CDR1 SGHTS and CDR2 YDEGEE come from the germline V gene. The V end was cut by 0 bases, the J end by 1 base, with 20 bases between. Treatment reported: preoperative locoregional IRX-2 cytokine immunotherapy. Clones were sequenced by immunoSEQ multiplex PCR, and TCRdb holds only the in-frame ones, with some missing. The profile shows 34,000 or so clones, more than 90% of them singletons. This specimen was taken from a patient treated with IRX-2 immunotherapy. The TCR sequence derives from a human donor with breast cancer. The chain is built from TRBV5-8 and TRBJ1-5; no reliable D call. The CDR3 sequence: CASSLEWRIYMGSNQPQHF. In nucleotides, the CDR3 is TGTGCCAGCAGCTTGGAATGGCGGATCTACATGGGGAGCAATCAGCCCCAGCATTTT. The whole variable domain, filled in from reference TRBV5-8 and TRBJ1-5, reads EAGVTQSPTHLIKTRGQQATLRCSPISGHTSVYWYQQALGLGLQFLLWYDEGEERNRGNFPPRFSGRQFPNYSSELNVNALELEDSALYLCASSLEWRIYMGSNQPQHFGDGTRLSIL.